This T cell receptor (beta chain) was observed in a study of PD-1 blockade in classical Hodgkin lymphoma. Study overall: Nivolumab 3 mg/kg was given intravenously every 2 weeks.

TCRdb's copy holds only in-frame clones and misses some; the assay was immunoSEQ multiplex PCR. The repertoire holds over 2,500 clones, with more than 80% as singletons. Worth noting for this clone: Its specificity is not known.

Study-level results: Patients who responded completely had about the same baseline diversity as newly diagnosed patients.

The time point denotes: cycle 4 day 1 (C4D1), after six to seven weeks of nivolumab. Brentuximab vedotin exposure varied, and every patient relapsed after autologous stem cell transplantation. Isolation of CD8+ T cells from thawed PBMCs used magnetic negative selection. Complete response, partial response or progressive disease were the best responses. This TCR was recovered from a human donor with classical Hodgkin lymphoma. The sample was CD8+ T cells from blood, taken before the fourth cycle of nivolumab.

The CDR3 reads CASSLAEEEFRFGSPLHF. In DNA form, the CDR3 reads TGTGCCAGCAGCTTAGCTGAGGAGGAGTTCCGATTCGGCTCACCCCTCCACTTT. This chain links TRBV7-2 with TRBJ1-6; D is ambiguous. The CDR3 totals 18 residues. Trimming took 0 bases from V and 10 from J, leaving 22 bases between them. Germline CDR1 reads SGHTA; CDR2 reads FQGNSA.